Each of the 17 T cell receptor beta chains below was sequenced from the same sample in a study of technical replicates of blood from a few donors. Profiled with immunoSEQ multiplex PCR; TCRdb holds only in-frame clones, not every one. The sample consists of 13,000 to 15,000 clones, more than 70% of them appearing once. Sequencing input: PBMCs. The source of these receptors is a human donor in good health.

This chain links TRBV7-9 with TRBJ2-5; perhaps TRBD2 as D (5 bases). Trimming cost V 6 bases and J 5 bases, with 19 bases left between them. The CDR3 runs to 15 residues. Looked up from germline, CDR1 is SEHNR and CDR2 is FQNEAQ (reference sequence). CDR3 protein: CASSLASRRAETQYF. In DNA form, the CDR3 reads TGTGCCAGCAGTCTTGCTAGCAGACGTGCGGAGACCCAGTACTTC.

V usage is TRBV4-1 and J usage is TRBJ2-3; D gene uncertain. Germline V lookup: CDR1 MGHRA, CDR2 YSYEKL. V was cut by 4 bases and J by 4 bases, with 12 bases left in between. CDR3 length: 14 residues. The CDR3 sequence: CASSLAGAADTQYF. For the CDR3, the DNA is TGCGCCAGCAGCCTTGCCGGCGCGGCAGATACGCAGTATTTT.

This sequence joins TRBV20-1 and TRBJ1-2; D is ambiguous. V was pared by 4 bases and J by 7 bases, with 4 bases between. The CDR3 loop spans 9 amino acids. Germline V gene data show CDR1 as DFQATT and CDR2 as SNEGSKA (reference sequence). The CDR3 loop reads CSANSGYTF. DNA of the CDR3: TGCAGTGCTAATAGTGGCTACACCTTC.

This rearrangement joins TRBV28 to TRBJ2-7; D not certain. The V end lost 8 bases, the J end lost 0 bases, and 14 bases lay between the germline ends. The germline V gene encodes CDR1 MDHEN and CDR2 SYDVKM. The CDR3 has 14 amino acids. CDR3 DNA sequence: TGTGCCAGCGCTATTTCGGGTCACTCCTACGAGCAGTACTTC. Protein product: CASAISGHSYEQYF.

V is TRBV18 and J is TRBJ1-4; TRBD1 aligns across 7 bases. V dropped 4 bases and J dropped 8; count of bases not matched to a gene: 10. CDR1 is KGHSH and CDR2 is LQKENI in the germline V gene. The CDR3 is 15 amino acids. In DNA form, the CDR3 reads TGTGCCAGCTCACTCAACGGACAGGAAGGGGAAAAACTGTTTTTT. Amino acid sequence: CASSLNGQEGEKLFF.

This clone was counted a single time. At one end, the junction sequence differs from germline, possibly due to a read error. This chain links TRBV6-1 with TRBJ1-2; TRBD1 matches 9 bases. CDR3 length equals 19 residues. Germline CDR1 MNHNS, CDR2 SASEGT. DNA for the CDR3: TGTGCCAGCAGTGAAGCATTAACCCCAACAGGGGGCGCATCGTATGACTACACCTTC. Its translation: CASSEALTPTGGASYDYTF.

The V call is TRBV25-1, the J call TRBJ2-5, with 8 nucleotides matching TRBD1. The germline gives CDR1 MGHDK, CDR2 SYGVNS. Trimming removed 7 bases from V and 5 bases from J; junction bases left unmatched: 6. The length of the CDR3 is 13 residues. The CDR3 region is CASNPGGSETQYF. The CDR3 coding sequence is TGTGCCAGCAACCCAGGGGGCTCGGAGACCCAGTACTTC.

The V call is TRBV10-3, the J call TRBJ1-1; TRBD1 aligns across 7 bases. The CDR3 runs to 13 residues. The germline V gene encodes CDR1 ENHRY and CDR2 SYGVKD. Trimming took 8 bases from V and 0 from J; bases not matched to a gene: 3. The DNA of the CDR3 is TGTGCCATCTCAGGGGGGATGAACACTGAAGCTTTCTTT. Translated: CAISGGMNTEAFF.

CDR3 protein: CASSITGTGDQPQHF. In nucleotides, the CDR3 is TGTGCCAGTAGTATAACCGGGACAGGGGATCAGCCCCAGCATTTT. V and J are TRBV19 and TRBJ1-5; 10 bases line up with TRBD1. Per the germline V gene, CDR1 is LNHDA and CDR2 is SQIVND (reference sequence). This CDR3 has 15 amino acids. The trim removed 2 bases at V and 5 bases at J, leaving 3 bases unmatched.

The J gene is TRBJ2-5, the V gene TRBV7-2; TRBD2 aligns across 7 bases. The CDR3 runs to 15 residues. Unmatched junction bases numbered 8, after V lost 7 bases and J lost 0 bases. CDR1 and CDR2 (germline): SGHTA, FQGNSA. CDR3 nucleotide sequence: TGTGCCAGCATGCCCGTAGCGGGCAACCAAGAGACCCAGTACTTC. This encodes CASMPVAGNQETQYF.

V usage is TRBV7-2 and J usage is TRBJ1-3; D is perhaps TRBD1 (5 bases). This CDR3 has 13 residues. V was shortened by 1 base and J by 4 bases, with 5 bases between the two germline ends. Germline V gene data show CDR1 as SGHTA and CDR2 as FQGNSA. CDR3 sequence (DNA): TGTGCCAGCAGCTTAGACAGGGGAAACACCATATATTTT. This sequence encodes CASSLDRGNTIYF.

The CDR3 here is CSVEREFSYNEQFF. The CDR3 bases are TGCAGCGTGGAGCGGGAGTTCTCTTACAATGAGCAGTTCTTC. The rearrangement links TRBV29-1 to TRBJ2-1; 8 nucleotides agree with TRBD2. CDR3 size: 14 residues. V shed 6 bases and J 4 bases; nucleotides not matched to a gene: 8. Germline loops: CDR1 SQVTM, CDR2 ANQGSEA.

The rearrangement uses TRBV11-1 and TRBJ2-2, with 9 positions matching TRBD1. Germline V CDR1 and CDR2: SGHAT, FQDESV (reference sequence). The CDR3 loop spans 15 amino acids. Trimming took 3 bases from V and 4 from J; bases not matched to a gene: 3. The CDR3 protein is CASSFTGQGTGELFF. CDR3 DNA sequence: TGTGCCAGCAGCTTTACGGGACAGGGCACCGGGGAGCTGTTTTTT. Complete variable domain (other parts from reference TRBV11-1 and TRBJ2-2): EAEVAQSPRYKITEKSQAVAFWCDPISGHATLYWYRQILGQGPELLVQFQDESVVDDSQLPKDRFSAERLKGVDSTLKIQPAELGDSAMYLCASSFTGQGTGELFFGEGSRLTVL.

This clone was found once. The CDR3 region has the DNA TGTGCCAGCAGCGTTGAGGGACTAGCGGGCGATACGCAGTATTTT. This encodes CASSVEGLAGDTQYF. This chain joins TRBV5-6 and TRBJ2-3; 12 bases fit TRBD2. The CDR3 totals 15 residues. Germline-derived CDR1 and CDR2 are SGHDT and YYEEEE. The trim removed 4 bases at V and 6 bases at J, leaving 6 bases unmatched.

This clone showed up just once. The CDR3 DNA reads TGTGCCAGCAGCCATGACAGGGGGCTTGGCGAGCAGTACTTC. Translating it yields CASSHDRGLGEQYF. The genes are TRBV5-6 and TRBJ2-7, with TRBD1 matching 10 bases. In germline, CDR1 is SGHDT, CDR2 YYEEEE. The CDR3 runs to 14 residues. The junction had 7 bases not matched to a gene; V was cut back by 4 bases and J by 6 bases.

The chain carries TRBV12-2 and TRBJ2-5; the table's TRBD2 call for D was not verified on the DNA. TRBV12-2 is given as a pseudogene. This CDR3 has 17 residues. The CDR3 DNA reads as TGTGCAAGTCGCTTAGGTCCACTAGCGGGAGGCCTGGAGACCCAGTACTTC. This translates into CASRLGPLAGGLETQYF.

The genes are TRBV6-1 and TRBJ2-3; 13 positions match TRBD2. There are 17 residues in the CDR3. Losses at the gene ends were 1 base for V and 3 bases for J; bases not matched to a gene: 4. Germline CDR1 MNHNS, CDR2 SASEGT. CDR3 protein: CASSEGRTSGRTDTQYF. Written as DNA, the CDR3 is TGTGCCAGCAGTGAAGGCCGGACTAGCGGGAGAACAGATACGCAGTATTTT.